The 30 T cell receptor beta chains given below trace back to one sample, sequenced in a study of control samples from healthy donors and cancer patients. Data came from immunoSEQ multiplex PCR; TCRdb stores just in-frame clones and leaves some out. This sample has tens of thousands of clones, with about 89% found just once. The sample taken for sequencing was blood. The receptors shown here come from a woman aged 55 to 70 in good health.

The J gene is TRBJ1-2, the V gene TRBV19; D gene ambiguous. This CDR3 spans 13 amino acids. V lost 3 bases and J 2 bases, leaving 7 bases between the germline ends. CDR1 is LNHDA, CDR2 SQIVND, per germline (reference sequence). This CDR3 is CASSIGTNYGYTF. For the CDR3, the DNA is TGTGCCAGTAGTATTGGTACGAACTATGGCTACACCTTC. Combining the CDR3 with reference TRBV19 and TRBJ1-2 gives the whole variable domain DGGITQSPKYLFRKEGQNVTLSCEQNLNHDAMYWYRQDPGQGLRLIYYSQIVNDFQKGDIAEGYSVSREKKESFPLTVTSAQKNPTAFYLCASSIGTNYGYTFGSGTRLTVV.

The chain recombines TRBV18 with TRBJ2-1; perhaps TRBD2 as D (6 bases). CDR1 is KGHSH and CDR2 is LQKENI in the germline V gene. V was pared by 3 bases and J by 1 base, with 13 bases between. The CDR3 runs to 16 residues. The CDR3 here is CASSPPEGTSYNEQFF. CDR3 bases: TGTGCCAGCTCACCGCCGGAGGGTACATCCTACAATGAGCAGTTCTTC.

The chain carries TRBV6-2 or TRBV6-3 and TRBJ2-1; 9 nucleotides align to TRBD2. The V and J ends lost 4 bases and 11 bases, in that order; junction bases with no gene match: 21. The CDR3 contains 18 residues. Germline CDR1 MNHEY, CDR2 SVGEGT. Written as DNA, the CDR3 is TGTGCCAGCAGTTCACTCACCTCAGGCGGGACTAGCTGGTCAAAGCAGTTCTTC. It specifies CASSSLTSGGTSWSKQFF.

V gene TRBV28 combines with J gene TRBJ1-1, with a weak D call TRBD1 (5 bases). Germline V gives CDR1 MDHEN, CDR2 SYDVKM. The V gene lost 4 bases and the J gene lost 3 bases, with 9 bases spanning the gap. The CDR3 is 13 residues long. CDR3 protein: CASSSPGDTEAFF. The CDR3 DNA sequence: TGTGCCAGCAGTTCACCGGGGGACACTGAAGCTTTCTTT.

The V gene is TRBV28, the J gene TRBJ2-5, with D perhaps TRBD2 (7 bases). This CDR3 has 15 amino acids. V was clipped by 3 bases and J by 3 bases, with 14 bases between them. Germline V CDR1 and CDR2: MDHEN, SYDVKM. This CDR3 is CASSFWREGEETQYF. CDR3 nucleotides: TGTGCCAGCAGTTTCTGGAGGGAGGGGGAAGAGACCCAGTACTTC.

This clone was observed a single time. This chain uses TRBV28 with TRBJ2-5, with 7 bases aligning to TRBD2. J was trimmed by 5 bases and V by 3 bases; bases with no gene match: 18. Germline V gene data show CDR1 as MDHEN and CDR2 as SYDVKM. This CDR3 contains 18 residues. This CDR3 reads CASSFLTWRGGPRETQYF. The DNA of the CDR3 is TGTGCCAGCAGTTTCCTGACATGGAGGGGAGGGCCTCGCGAGACCCAGTACTTC.

V gene TRBV18 combines with J gene TRBJ2-3; D is possibly TRBD1 (7 bases). V lost 4 bases and J 1 base, leaving 15 bases between the germline ends. This CDR3 is 16 amino acids long. The V gene's germline CDR1 is KGHSH and CDR2 LQKENI. CDR3 bases: TGTGCCAGCTCACTACAGGGGAGGTCAGGCACAGATACGCAGTATTTT. Its protein product is CASSLQGRSGTDTQYF. The whole variable domain, remainder taken from reference TRBV18 and TRBJ2-3, is NAGVMQNPRHLVRRRGQEARLRCSPMKGHSHVYWYRQLPEEGLKFMVYLQKENIIDESGMPKERFSAEFPKEGPSILRIQQVVRGDSAAYFCASSLQGRSGTDTQYFGPGTRLTVL.

In DNA, the CDR3 is TGCGCCAGCACCAGGCTCACCCCCTATGGCTACACCTTC. Translating gives CASTRLTPYGYTF. The chain has TRBV10-1 and TRBJ1-2; D not resolved. The V gene's germline CDR1 is WNHNN and CDR2 SYGVQD (reference sequence). The CDR3 loop spans 13 amino acids. The germline V and J ends were trimmed by 7 bases and 4 bases, with 13 bases remaining between them.

The genes are TRBV27 and TRBJ2-7; 9 bases agree with TRBD1. The ends lost 6 bases at V and 0 bases at J; junction bases unmatched: 3. CDR1 and CDR2 from the germline V gene are MNHEY and SMNVEV (reference sequence). The CDR3 runs to 14 residues. CDR3 sequence: CASRLQGASYEQYF. The DNA for the CDR3 is TGTGCCAGCAGGCTACAGGGGGCCTCCTACGAGCAGTACTTC.

The chain combines TRBV3-1 (or the pseudogene TRBV3-2) with TRBJ2-2; 7 bases match TRBD2. V shed 4 bases and J 6 bases; nucleotides not matched to a gene: 2. CDR1 and CDR2 from the germline V gene are LGHDT and YNNKEL (reference sequence). The CDR3 has 13 amino acids. The CDR3, as DNA: TGTGCCAGCAGCCCACTAGCGTCCGGGGAGCTGTTTTTT. It yields the protein CASSPLASGELFF.

This clone showed up just once. The J gene is TRBJ2-5, the V gene TRBV5-1, with D unresolved. Between the trimmed V and J ends, which lost 2 bases and 2 bases, there was a span of 10 bases. From germline, CDR1 is SGHRS and CDR2 YFSETQ. The CDR3 is 14 amino acids. The CDR3 here is CASSFLGTQETQYF. The CDR3 coding sequence is TGCGCCAGCAGCTTTCTGGGTACACAAGAGACCCAGTACTTC.

This chain connects TRBV5-1 to TRBJ2-5, with 8 bases identical to TRBD2. The CDR3 sequence is 14 residues long. Trimming removed 0 bases from V and 4 bases from J; junction bases left unmatched: 2. CDR1 is SGHRS, CDR2 YFSETQ, per germline. DNA of the CDR3: TGCGCCAGCAGCTTGGGAAGCGGGAGAGAGACCCAGTACTTC. Translating it yields CASSLGSGRETQYF.

The chain combines TRBV6-5 with TRBJ1-6; the D is unclear. Germline V CDR1 and CDR2: MNHEY, SVGAGI. V lost 0 bases and J lost 13, with 19 bases in between. The CDR3 spans 16 residues. The CDR3 region has the DNA TGTGCCAGCAGTTACTCGACGGGCGACTCCTTGGGTCCCCTCCACTTT. Translation: CASSYSTGDSLGPLHF.

The chain recombines TRBV5-1 with TRBJ2-5, with TRBD1 matching 7 bases. In germline, CDR1 is SGHRS, CDR2 YFSETQ. This CDR3 region has 15 residues. V trimming: 4 bases; J trimming: 5 bases; junction bases outside the gene matches: 11. As DNA, the CDR3 is TGCGCCAGCAGCCAAGACAGGGTGCTTGGGGAGACCCAGTACTTC. As protein: CASSQDRVLGETQYF.

The sample holds one count of this clone. The chain uses TRBV12-3 or TRBV12-4 and TRBJ1-1; D gene uncertain. V dropped 6 bases and J dropped 1 base, with 9 bases sitting between them. This CDR3 is 13 amino acids long. For the CDR3, the DNA is TGTGCCAGCAGGAACCAGGAGAACACTGAAGCTTTCTTT. Its protein product is CASRNQENTEAFF.

The sample holds one count of this clone. The V gene is TRBV15, the J gene TRBJ1-1; possibly TRBD1 for D (5 bases). CDR3 length equals 12 residues. The V end lost 3 bases, the J end lost 7 bases, and 9 bases lay between the germline ends. Germline values: CDR1 LNHNV, CDR2 YYDKDF (reference sequence). The CDR3 here is CATSSPDSEAFF. As DNA, the CDR3 is TGTGCCACCAGCAGCCCCGACAGTGAAGCTTTCTTT. The full variable domain, its missing parts supplied by reference TRBV15 and TRBJ1-1, is DAMVIQNPRYQVTQFGKPVTLSCSQTLNHNVMYWYQQKSSQAPKLLFHYYDKDFNNEADTPDNFQSRRPNTSFCFLDIRSPGLGDTAMYLCATSSPDSEAFFGQGTRLTVV.

The chain links TRBV28 to TRBJ2-2, with 9 bases that match TRBD2. The V segment lost 3 bases and the J segment 4 bases; nucleotides outside the gene matches: 3. Germline CDR1 is MDHEN and CDR2 is SYDVKM. The CDR3 spans 15 residues. DNA of the CDR3: TGTGCCAGCAGTTTTTCTAGCGGGGCCACCGGGGAGCTGTTTTTT. The encoded protein is CASSFSSGATGELFF.

V gene TRBV7-3 combines with J gene TRBJ1-2, with D tentatively TRBD1 (6 bases). The V gene lost 4 bases and the J gene lost 6 bases, with 24 bases spanning the gap. This CDR3 has 17 amino acids. CDR1 is SGHTA, CDR2 FQGTGA, per germline. The CDR3 sequence is CASSSTDLGQRKDGYTF. The CDR3 bases are TGTGCCAGCAGCTCGACGGACCTTGGACAGAGGAAGGATGGCTACACCTTC.

The V and J genes are TRBV23-1 and TRBJ1-2, with 9 bases lining up with TRBD1. TRBV23-1 is an ORF, and what it does is uncertain. The CDR3 spans 16 residues. V lost 9 bases and J lost 5; bases outside the gene matches: 16. CDR3 DNA sequence: TGCGCCAGAAGGAGGGACAGGGACTTCGGTCGATATGGCTACACCTTC. Protein product: CARRRDRDFGRYGYTF.

The chain combines TRBV5-1 with TRBJ2-2; D is perhaps TRBD2 (6 bases). In germline, CDR1 is SGHRS, CDR2 YFSETQ. The germline V and J ends were trimmed by 1 base and 4 bases, with 11 bases remaining between them. The CDR3 has 15 residues. The CDR3, as DNA: TGCGCCAGCAGCTTGTTTGCCGGGGGCACCGGGGAGCTGTTTTTT. It codes for CASSLFAGGTGELFF.

The rearrangement joins TRBV6-2 or TRBV6-3 to TRBJ2-7; D unresolved. The CDR3 is 11 amino acids. Trimming pared 2 bases from V and 3 bases from J, leaving 2 bases between. Per germline, CDR1 MNHEY and CDR2 SVGEGT. The CDR3 DNA is TGTGCCAGCAGTTACCGCTACGAGCAGTACTTC. Translating gives CASSYRYEQYF.

V and J are TRBV2 and TRBJ2-7; TRBD2 matches 7 bases. The CDR3 sequence is 13 residues long. Trimming at V came to 11 bases and at J to 3 bases, leaving 10 bases not matched to a gene. CDR1 and CDR2 (germline): SNHLY, FYNNEI. This CDR3 is CAWGGFSVYEQYF. The CDR3 DNA reads as TGTGCCTGGGGGGGGTTCTCGGTCTACGAGCAGTACTTC. Supplemented by reference TRBV2 and TRBJ2-7, the full variable domain reads EPEVTQTPSHQVTQMGQEVILRCVPISNHLYFYWYRQILGQKVEFLVSFYNNEISEKSEIFDDQFSVERPDGSNFTLKIRSTKLEDSAMYFCAWGGFSVYEQYFGPGTRLTVT.

The chain combines TRBV3-1 (or the pseudogene TRBV3-2) with TRBJ2-1; 9 nucleotides align to TRBD1. V trimming: 0 bases; J trimming: 7 bases; junction bases outside the gene matches: 13. The CDR3 sequence is 18 residues long. Germline CDR1 and CDR2: LGHDT and YNNKEL (reference sequence). The CDR3 nucleotides are TGTGCCAGCAGCCAAGATCGATTGCTCCGGGACAGGGCGAATGAGCAGTTCTTC. Residues: CASSQDRLLRDRANEQFF.

The chain has TRBV7-9 and TRBJ2-1; 13 bases match TRBD2. Germline trimming cut 3 bases from V and 7 bases from J; bases unmatched to any gene: 3. Germline V gene sequence: CDR1 SEHNR, CDR2 FQNEAQ (reference sequence). CDR3 length equals 15 residues. CDR3 coding DNA: TGTGCCAGCAGCTTTACTAGCGGGAGGGATAATGAGCAGTTCTTC. Translation gives CASSFTSGRDNEQFF. Supplemented by reference TRBV7-9 and TRBJ2-1, the full variable domain reads DTGVSQNPRHKITKRGQNVTFRCDPISEHNRLYWYRQTLGQGPEFLTYFQNEAQLEKSRLLSDRFSAERPKGSFSTLEIQRTEQGDSAMYLCASSFTSGRDNEQFFGPGTRLTVL.

The gene calls are TRBV19 and TRBJ1-6; 9 positions match TRBD1. The V and J ends lost 3 bases and 13 bases, in that order; junction bases with no gene match: 7. The CDR3 extends over 14 amino acids. Germline V lookup: CDR1 LNHDA, CDR2 SQIVND (reference sequence). CDR3 DNA sequence: TGTGCCAGTAGTATTCCGACAGGGGGTGTCCCCCTCCACTTT. Residues: CASSIPTGGVPLHF.

The rearrangement joins TRBV10-3 to TRBJ1-2; TRBD1 might be the D (6 bases). The V end was cut by 8 bases, the J end by 5 bases, with 15 bases between. Germline V gives CDR1 ENHRY, CDR2 SYGVKD. The CDR3 sequence is 13 residues long. CDR3 sequence (DNA): TGTGCCATCGGGGGGGACACCCGATATGGCTACACCTTC. Translated: CAIGGDTRYGYTF.

This clone was counted only a few times. This rearrangement joins TRBV24-1 to TRBJ1-2; TRBD1 matches 7 bases. The CDR3 is made up of 17 amino acids. CDR1 and CDR2 from the germline V gene are KGHDR and SFDVKD. The V gene end was trimmed by 1 base and the J gene end by 0 bases; junction bases not matched to a gene: 7. For the CDR3, the DNA is TGTGCCACCAGTGATTTCGGGACAGCTCCACCTAACTATGGCTACACCTTC. Its translation is CATSDFGTAPPNYGYTF.

The chain combines TRBV5-4 with TRBJ2-2; 10 bases agree with TRBD1. This CDR3 is 17 amino acids long. Germline lookup yields CDR1 SGHNT and CDR2 YYREEE (reference sequence). V was clipped by 0 bases and J by 7 bases; unmatched bases: 9. CDR3 sequence (DNA): TGTGCCAGCAGCTTGGATCCCGGGACAGGGGTAGGCGGGGAGCTGTTTTTT. Translation gives CASSLDPGTGVGGELFF.

The chain combines TRBV20-1 with TRBJ1-2, with D hard to call. The germline CDR1 and CDR2 sequences are DFQATT and SNEGSKA (reference sequence). The CDR3 sequence is 12 residues long. Between the trimmed V and J ends, which lost 3 bases and 2 bases, there was a span of 7 bases. CDR3 in DNA: TGCAGTGCTAGTGGGAGGAACTATGGCTACACCTTC. Encoded protein: CSASGRNYGYTF.

The CDR3 nucleotides read TGTGCCAGTAGCCACCTTAAATCGGATGGGGGTGTTGGCTACACCTTC. Protein product: CASSHLKSDGGVGYTF. The chain is built from TRBV19 and TRBJ1-2, with TRBD1 as a possible D gene (5 bases). The V gene's germline CDR1 is LNHDA and CDR2 SQIVND (reference sequence). V was trimmed by 6 bases and J by 7 bases, leaving 24 bases between them. The CDR3 covers 16 residues.